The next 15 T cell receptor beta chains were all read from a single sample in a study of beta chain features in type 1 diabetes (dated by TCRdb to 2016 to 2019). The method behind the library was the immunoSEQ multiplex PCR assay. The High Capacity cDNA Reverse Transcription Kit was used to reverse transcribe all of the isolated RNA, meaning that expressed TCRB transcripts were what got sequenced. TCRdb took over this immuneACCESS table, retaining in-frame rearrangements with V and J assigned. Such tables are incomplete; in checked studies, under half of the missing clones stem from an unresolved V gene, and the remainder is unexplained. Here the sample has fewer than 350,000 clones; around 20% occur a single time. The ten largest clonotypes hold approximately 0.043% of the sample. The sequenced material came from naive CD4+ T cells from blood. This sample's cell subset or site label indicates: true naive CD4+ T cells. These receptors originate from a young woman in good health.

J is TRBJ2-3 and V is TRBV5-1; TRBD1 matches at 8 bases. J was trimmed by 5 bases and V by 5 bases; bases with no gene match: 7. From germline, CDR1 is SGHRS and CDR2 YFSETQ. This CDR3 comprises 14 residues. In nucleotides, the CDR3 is TGCGCCAGCAGGAGGACAGGGTGGGTAGATACGCAGTATTTT. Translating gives CASRRTGWVDTQYF. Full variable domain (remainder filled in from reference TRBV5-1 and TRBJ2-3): KAGVTQTPRYLIKTRGQQVTLSCSPISGHRSVSWYQQTPGQGLQFLFEYFSETQRNKGNFPGRFSGRQFSNSRSEMNVSTLELGDSALYLCASRRTGWVDTQYFGPGTRLTVL.

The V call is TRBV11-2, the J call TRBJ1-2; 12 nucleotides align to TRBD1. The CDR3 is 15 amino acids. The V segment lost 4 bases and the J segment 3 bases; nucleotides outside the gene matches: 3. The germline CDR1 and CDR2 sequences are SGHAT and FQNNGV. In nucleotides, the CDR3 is TGTGCCAGCAGCTCCGGGACAGGGGGCGACTATGGCTACACCTTC. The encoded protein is CASSSGTGGDYGYTF. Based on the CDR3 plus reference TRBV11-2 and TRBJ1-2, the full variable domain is EAGVAQSPRYKIIEKRQSVAFWCNPISGHATLYWYQQILGQGPKLLIQFQNNGVVDDSQLPKDRFSAERLKGVDSTLKIQPAKLEDSAVYLCASSSGTGGDYGYTFGSGTRLTVV.

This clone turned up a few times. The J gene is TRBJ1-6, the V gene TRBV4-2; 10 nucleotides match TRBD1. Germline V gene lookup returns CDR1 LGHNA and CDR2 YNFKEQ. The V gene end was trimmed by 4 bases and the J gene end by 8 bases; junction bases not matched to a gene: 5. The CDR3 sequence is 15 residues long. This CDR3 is CASSPETGGYSPLHF. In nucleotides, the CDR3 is TGTGCCAGCAGCCCCGAGACAGGGGGCTATTCACCCCTCCACTTT.

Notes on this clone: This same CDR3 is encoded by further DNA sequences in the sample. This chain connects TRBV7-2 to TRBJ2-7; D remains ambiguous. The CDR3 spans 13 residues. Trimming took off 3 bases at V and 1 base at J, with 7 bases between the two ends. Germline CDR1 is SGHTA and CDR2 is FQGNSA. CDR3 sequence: CASSFGRSYEQYF. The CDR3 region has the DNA TGTGCCAGCAGCTTTGGCCGATCCTACGAGCAGTACTTC.

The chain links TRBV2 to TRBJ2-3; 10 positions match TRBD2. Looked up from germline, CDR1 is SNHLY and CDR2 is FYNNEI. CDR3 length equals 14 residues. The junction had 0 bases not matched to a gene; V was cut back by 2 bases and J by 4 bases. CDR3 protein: CASSESGGADTQYF. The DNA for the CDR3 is TGTGCCAGCAGTGAAAGCGGGGGGGCAGATACGCAGTATTTT.

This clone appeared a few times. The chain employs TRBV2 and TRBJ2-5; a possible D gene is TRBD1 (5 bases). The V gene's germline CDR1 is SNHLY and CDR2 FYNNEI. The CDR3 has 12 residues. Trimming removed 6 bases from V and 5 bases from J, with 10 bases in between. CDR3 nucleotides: TGTGCCAGCAGCCCCGACAGTGAGACCCAGTACTTC. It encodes CASSPDSETQYF.

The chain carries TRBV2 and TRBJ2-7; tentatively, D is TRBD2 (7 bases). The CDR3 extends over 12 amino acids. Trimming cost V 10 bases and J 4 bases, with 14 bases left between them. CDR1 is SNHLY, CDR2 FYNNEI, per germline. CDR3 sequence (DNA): TGTGCCACCACGGCGGGGGCGTACGAGCAGTACTTC. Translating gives CATTAGAYEQYF.

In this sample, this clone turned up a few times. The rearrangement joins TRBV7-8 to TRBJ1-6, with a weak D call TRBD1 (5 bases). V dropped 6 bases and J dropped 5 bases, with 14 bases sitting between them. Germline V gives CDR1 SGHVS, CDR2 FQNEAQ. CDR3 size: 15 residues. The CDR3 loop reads CASSSRGTDNSPLHF. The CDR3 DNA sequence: TGTGCCAGCAGTAGCCGGGGGACGGATAATTCACCCCTCCACTTT.

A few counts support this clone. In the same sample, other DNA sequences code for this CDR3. CDR3 nucleotide sequence: TGTGCCAGCAGCGTGACTAGCGGACTCTACAATGAGCAGTTCTTC. This translates into CASSVTSGLYNEQFF. The chain couples TRBV9 to TRBJ2-1; TRBD2 matches at 9 bases. Germline loops: CDR1 SGDLS, CDR2 YYNGEE. The CDR3 runs to 15 residues. The trim removed 2 bases at V and 3 bases at J, leaving 3 bases unmatched.

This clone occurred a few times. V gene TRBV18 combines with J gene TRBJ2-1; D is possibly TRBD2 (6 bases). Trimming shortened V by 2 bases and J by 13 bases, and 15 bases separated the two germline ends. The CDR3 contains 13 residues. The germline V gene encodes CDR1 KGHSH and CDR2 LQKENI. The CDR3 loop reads CASSPEEGSYQFF. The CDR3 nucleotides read TGTGCCAGCTCACCAGAGGAGGGATCGTATCAGTTCTTC.

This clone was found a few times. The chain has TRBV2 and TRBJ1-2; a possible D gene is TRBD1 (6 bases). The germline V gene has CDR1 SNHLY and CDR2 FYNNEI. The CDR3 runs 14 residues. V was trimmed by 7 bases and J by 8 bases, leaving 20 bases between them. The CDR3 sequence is CASKWEGGGPGYTF. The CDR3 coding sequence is TGTGCCAGCAAGTGGGAGGGGGGCGGCCCCGGCTACACCTTC.

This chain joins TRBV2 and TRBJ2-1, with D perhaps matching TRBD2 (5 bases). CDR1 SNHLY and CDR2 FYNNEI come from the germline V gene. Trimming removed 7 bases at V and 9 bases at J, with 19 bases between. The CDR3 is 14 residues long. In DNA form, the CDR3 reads TGTGCCAGCAAAGGTCAAAGCAGCGGTGGTGAGCAGTTCTTC. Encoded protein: CASKGQSSGGEQFF.

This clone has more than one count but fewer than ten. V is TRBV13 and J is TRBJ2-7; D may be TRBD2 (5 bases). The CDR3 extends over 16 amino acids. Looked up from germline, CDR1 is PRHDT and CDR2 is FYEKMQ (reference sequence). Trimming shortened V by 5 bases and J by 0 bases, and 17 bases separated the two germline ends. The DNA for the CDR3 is TGTGCCAGCAGCCCCACGAGGACTTCGGGCTCCTACGAGCAGTACTTC. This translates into CASSPTRTSGSYEQYF.

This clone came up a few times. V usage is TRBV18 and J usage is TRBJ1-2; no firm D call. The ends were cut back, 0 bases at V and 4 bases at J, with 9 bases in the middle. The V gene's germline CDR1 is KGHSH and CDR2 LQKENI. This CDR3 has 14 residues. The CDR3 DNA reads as TGTGCCAGCTCACCACCGACGGGAACCTATGGCTACACCTTC. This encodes CASSPPTGTYGYTF. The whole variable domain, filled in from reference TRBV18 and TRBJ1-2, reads NAGVMQNPRHLVRRRGQEARLRCSPMKGHSHVYWYRQLPEEGLKFMVYLQKENIIDESGMPKERFSAEFPKEGPSILRIQQVVRGDSAAYFCASSPPTGTYGYTFGSGTRLTVV.

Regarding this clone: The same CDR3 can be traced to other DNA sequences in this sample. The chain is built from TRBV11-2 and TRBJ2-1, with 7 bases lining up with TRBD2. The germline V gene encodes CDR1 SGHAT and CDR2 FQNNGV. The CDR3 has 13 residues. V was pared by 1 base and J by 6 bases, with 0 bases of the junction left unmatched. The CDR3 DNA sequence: TGTGCCAGCAGCTTAGGACTAGCCAATGAGCAGTTCTTC. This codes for CASSLGLANEQFF.